The entry below describes one T cell receptor (beta chain). The CDR3 has 16 residues. Germline values: CDR1 LGHDT, CDR2 YNNKEL (reference sequence). Trimming removed 1 base at V and 0 bases at J, with 13 bases between. The sample is drawn from a study of blood T cell repertoires in COVID-19. Authors' analysis steps: Reference gene primer amplification gave nucleated cell count estimates. Only in-frame clones appear in the TCRdb table, and some are missing; sequencing was by immunoSEQ multiplex PCR. From that table come the V and J calls and clone size; the DNA was used to work out D and trimming. The sample contains about 170,000 clones, 70% to 85% of which appear only once.

The TCR originated in a man between 60 and 75 years old who had recovered from COVID-19. Sequencing was performed on peripheral blood. V and J are TRBV3-1 (or the pseudogene TRBV3-2) and TRBJ2-7; D unresolved. CDR3 bases: TGTGCCAGCAGCCAAGGAGGCGCGCGTCCCTCCTACGAGCAGTACTTC. It translates to CASSQGGARPSYEQYF.